This record looks at one T cell receptor (beta chain) sequence and its context. Its antigen is currently not known. No base-level quality is on record; no much larger clone is a single base apart. Receptor libraries were prepared by the immunoSEQ multiplex PCR assay. The multiplex PCR relied on a mix of 60 forward primers for TCR Vbeta segments and 13 reverse primers for TCR Jbeta segments. The CDR3 region of rearranged TCR beta genes was amplified from genomic DNA with a multiplex PCR assay. On the Illumina HiSeq System, the amplified TCR beta libraries were sequenced as 87-base-pair reads. As for how the authors treated the data: A later analysis counted tens of millions of unique TCR beta chains across the 670 or so repertoires, and some 11 million of these chains were shared by at least two donors. Raw reads were error-corrected and collapsed into unique sequences by a nearest-neighbor algorithm in which closely related sequences were merged to remove PCR and sequencing errors. V, D and J gene segments were assigned by aligning CDR3 sequences to IMGT reference sequences. For a sequence to be retained, a match of at least six nucleotides to both a V gene segment and a J gene segment was required. Rearrangements were called productive when the CDR3 lacked stop codons and stayed in frame with V and J; all others were non-productive. Following IMGT convention, CDR3 was defined as the stretch from the second conserved V-encoded cysteine to the conserved J-encoded phenylalanine. The earlier analysis of about 620 of the donors excluded sequences that lacked an unambiguous match to a single V gene segment. In an earlier analysis of approximately 610 of the donors, V segments were called functional above 56.7% productive rearrangements and were called segregating when the between-donor standard deviation exceeded 5%. A statistical classification framework was built to diagnose cytomegalovirus status from the catalog of TCR beta chain sequences. V and J gene assignment, in a later analysis, came from comparing TCR nucleotide sequences with IMGT/GENE-DB human TR gene sequences. In a later analysis, CDR3 sequences and most-parsimonious VDJ recombination scenarios were assigned using the TCRdist pipeline. A later analysis defined each TCR beta chain by its CDR3 amino acid sequence plus V-gene family, and excluded reads lacking a unique V-gene family. In a later analysis, fewer than 600 highly shared, low-generation-probability nucleotide sequences were removed to address suspected cross-contamination and a sequencing artifact. For each public chain, a later analysis derived a clonal expansion index from normalized ranks of inferred template counts within each repertoire. In a later analysis, generation probabilities were computed with a VDJ recombination model fitted to out-of-frame rearrangements, and the resulting probabilities were checked against IGoR. In a later analysis, hypergeometric tests were used to score TCR-TCR, TCR-HLA and TCR-CMV co-occurrence, with a repertoire-size bias correction applied to TCR pairs. In a later analysis, false discovery rates were estimated by permuting HLA or CMV assignments 20 times. A later analysis grouped co-occurring TCRs with DBSCAN, adding TCRdist sequence similarity when clustering within HLA-allele-positive subsets. Repertoires with fewer than 30,000 or more than 120,000 public chains, plus five repertoires with anomalous nucleotide sharing, were excluded from co-occurrence clustering. TCRdb holds this immuneACCESS table with in-frame rearrangements only. Some clones are missing; in checked studies, unresolved V genes explain under half, and the rest has no known cause. V and J calls and clone size are given by that table; D and trimming were obtained from the DNA. In this sample the table shows around 180,000 clones, roughly 77% of which occur a single time. 1.5% to 2% of the sample is taken by the ten largest.

Including cysteine and phenylalanine, the CDR3 has 17 amino acids. The read is trimmed to its CDR3 DNA, 51 bases read in frame from base 1. The germline V gene (reference sequence) gives CDR1 as SGHAT and CDR2 as FQDESV. Relative to germline, V is missing 3 bases and J is missing 7 bases, with 17 bases of the junction outside any gene match. The sample is drawn from a study of cytomegalovirus exposure and HLA in healthy donors (dated by TCRdb to about 2017). Regarding the research as a whole: An earlier analysis of roughly 500 of the donors reported about 300 Gb of sequence data and some 110 million unique TCR beta sequences obtained from around 170 million T cells. An early release that covered some 640 HLA-typed donors contained about 300 gigabases of sequencing data and tens of millions of unique TCR sequences. Among the roughly 370 genotyped donors, approximately 82% belonged to the genetic ancestry cluster associated with self-reported Caucasian donors. The aim of the study was to test whether cataloging public T cell receptors could identify signatures of past pathogen exposure. Using immunosequencing, the study profiled T cell repertoires from 550 to 750 subjects and related those repertoires to cytomegalovirus serostatus. Along with the approximately 670-subject first cohort, a separate validation cohort of over a hundred different subjects was used. The study combined high-throughput TCR immunosequencing, statistical association of individual TCRs with disease status, and machine learning to predict cytomegalovirus infection status. To study patterns of TCR occurrence, a later analysis re-analyzed previously published TCR beta repertoires from 666 donors and added high-resolution HLA genotyping. Rather than drawing on any new phenotypic data, the later analysis identified candidate immune exposures from TCR beta sequences and the way those sequences occurred across donors. An earlier analysis of some 600 of the donors applied high-throughput TCR beta sequencing to assess whether each TCR beta V gene segment acted as functional or pseudogenic. Donor age, sex, ethnicity and CMV serostatus were compiled together with the repertoire data. In a later genetic analysis, genome-wide SNP genotypes for about 55% of the roughly 700 donors were used, and that subset was treated as a discovery cohort. Every discovery cohort repertoire had been produced on one sequencing platform. HLA typing included class I and class II loci at four-digit resolution. The number of typed donors differed by locus: about 629-640 for A, B, C, DRB1 and DQB1; some 500 for DQA1; 606 for DPA1; and 450 to 480 for DPB1. Roughly 5 DR-DQ haplotypes were handled as single units for association and clustering, since linkage in the cohort was strong. Among some 410 genotyped donors of the cohort, an average of around 240,000 unique TCR beta nucleotide sequences were sequenced per donor, 15% to 20% of them non-productive.

Summary of the overall study and its limitations: In this cohort, only TCR beta chains were sequenced, and detectable features were limited by the absence of alpha or paired-chain data. For the cohort, immune exposure information was limited to CMV serostatus. The 87-base-pair reads could not distinguish some IMGT-functional V segments, including TRBV6-2 and TRBV6-3, so those segments were excluded. In a later analysis, TCR association rates were found to vary across HLA loci, with the most associated TCRs seen for DRB1 alleles and the fewest for HLA-C alleles. Three of the identified cytomegalovirus-associated TCR beta chains were confirmed in vitro to be specific for cytomegalovirus antigens. Sequencing depth was assumed to be roughly uniform across donors in the presence/absence analyses, though that assumption may not hold. A later analysis found that HLA-associated TCR beta chains were more clonally expanded and had lower generation probabilities than equally common non-associated chains. According to a later analysis, parvovirus B19, influenza, CMV and Epstein-Barr virus appeared linked to several top co-occurrence clusters. In a later analysis, about 17,000 TCR beta sequences were associated with specific HLA alleles at a false discovery rate of 0.05. The earlier analysis of some 560 of the donors excluded about 16 rarely observed V segments, including chromosome 9 orphons, because counts were too low. A further reported finding was that TCR beta sequences accurately predicted the HLA-A and HLA-B alleles for most subjects in the first cohort. Correlated functional status among segregating V segments might reflect linkage disequilibrium, but an unknown experimental factor could not be ruled out. The study gave a list of around 170 TCR beta chains associated with cytomegalovirus. In both the original and validation cohorts, the classifier was reported to diagnose cytomegalovirus status with high specificity and sensitivity. In a later genetic analysis, fewer N-insertions in productive TCRs were reported among donors in an Asian-associated ancestry cluster than the roughly 640-donor mean. The authors suggested that the approach could potentially be generalized to other disease states and immunological phenotypes. The sequencing pipeline was judged likely to have produced a cluster of highly shared sequence variants as a technical artifact. Across donors, most TCR sequences were observed very rarely, whereas some public TCRs were present in many individuals. When HLA alleles, especially DR and DQ, strongly co-occurred, attributing TCR associations to individual alleles was difficult. Most CMV-associated TCR beta chains appeared to be HLA-restricted in a later analysis, and the HLA associations seemed to be driven largely by CMV exposure. V-gene and J-gene trimming of TCR beta chains was associated with a missense DCLRE1C variant in a later genetic analysis, and the association was replicated in an independent cohort. Because some donors lacked HLA typing at each locus, the association tests relied only on the typed subset. Broadly in line with IMGT annotations, most TCR beta V segments showed up in productive rearrangements about 87% or about 30% of the time in an earlier analysis of approximately 640 of the donors.

The cohort was made up of approximately 700 healthy bone marrow donors. At the time of sampling, all cohort members were nominally healthy, though unrecorded immune exposures were likely present. The donor tested CMV seronegative, placing the donor among the 350 or so seronegative members of the cohort. Every donor gave a peripheral blood sample, and the peripheral blood mononuclear cells from that sample were used for TCR beta sequencing. Genomic DNA was extracted from the blood cell samples with the Qiagen DNeasy Blood Extraction Kit. This sequence uses TRBV11-1 and TRBJ2-7; TRBD1 aligns with 8 central bases. This receptor was identified in a woman in her forties or fifties in good health and CMV-seronegative. Source material: PBMCs. The nucleotide sequence is given as TGTGCCAGCAGCTTCGCATCAGGGGGCGCGGACGGGGAAGAGCAGTACTTC. Its protein reads: CASSFASGGADGEEQYF.